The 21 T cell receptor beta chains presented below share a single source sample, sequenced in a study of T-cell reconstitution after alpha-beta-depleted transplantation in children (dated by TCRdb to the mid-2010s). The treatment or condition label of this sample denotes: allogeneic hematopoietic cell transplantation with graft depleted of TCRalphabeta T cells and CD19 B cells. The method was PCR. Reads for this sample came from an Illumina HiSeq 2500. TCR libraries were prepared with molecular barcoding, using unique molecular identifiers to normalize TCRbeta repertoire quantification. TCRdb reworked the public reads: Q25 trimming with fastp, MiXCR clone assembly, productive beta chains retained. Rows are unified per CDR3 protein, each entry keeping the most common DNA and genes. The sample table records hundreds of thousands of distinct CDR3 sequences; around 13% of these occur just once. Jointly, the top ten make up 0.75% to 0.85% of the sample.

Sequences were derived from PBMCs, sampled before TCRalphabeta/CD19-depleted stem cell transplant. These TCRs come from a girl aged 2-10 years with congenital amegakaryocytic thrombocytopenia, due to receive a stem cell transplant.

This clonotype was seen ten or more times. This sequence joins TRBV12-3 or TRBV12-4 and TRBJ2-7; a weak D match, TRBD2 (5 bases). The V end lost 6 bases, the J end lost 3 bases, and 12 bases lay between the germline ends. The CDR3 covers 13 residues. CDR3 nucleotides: TGTGCCAGCAGCTGCGAGGGTTTCTACGAGCAGTACTTC. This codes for CASSCEGFYEQYF.

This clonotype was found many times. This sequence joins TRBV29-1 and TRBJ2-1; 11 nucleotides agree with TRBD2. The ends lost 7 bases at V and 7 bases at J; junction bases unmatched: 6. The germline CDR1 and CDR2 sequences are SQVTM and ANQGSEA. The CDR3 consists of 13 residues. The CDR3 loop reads CSAKRLAGNEQFF. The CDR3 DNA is TGCAGCGCAAAAAGACTAGCGGGGAATGAGCAGTTCTTC.

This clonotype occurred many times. Here the CDR3 DNA reads TGCGCCAGCAGCCGGGACCGAGCTAACTATGGCTACACCTTC. This gives the protein CASSRDRANYGYTF. The chain joins TRBV5-1 to TRBJ1-2; a weak D match, TRBD1 (5 bases). This CDR3 spans 14 amino acids. Germline lookup yields CDR1 SGHRS and CDR2 YFSETQ. V dropped 4 bases and J dropped 0 bases, with 10 bases sitting between them.

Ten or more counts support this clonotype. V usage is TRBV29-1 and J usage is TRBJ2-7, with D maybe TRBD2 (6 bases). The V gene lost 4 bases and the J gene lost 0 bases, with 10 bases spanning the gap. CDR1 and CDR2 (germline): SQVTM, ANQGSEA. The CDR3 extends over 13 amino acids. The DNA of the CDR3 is TGCAGCGTTGGTATTAGCGGCTCCTACGAGCAGTACTTC. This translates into CSVGISGSYEQYF.

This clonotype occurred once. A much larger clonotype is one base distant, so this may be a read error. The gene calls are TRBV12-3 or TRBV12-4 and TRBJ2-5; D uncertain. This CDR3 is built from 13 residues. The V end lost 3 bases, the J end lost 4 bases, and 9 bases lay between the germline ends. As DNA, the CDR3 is TGTGCCAGCAGTTTTATTGAGAGAGAGACCCAGTACTTC. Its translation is CASSFIERETQYF.

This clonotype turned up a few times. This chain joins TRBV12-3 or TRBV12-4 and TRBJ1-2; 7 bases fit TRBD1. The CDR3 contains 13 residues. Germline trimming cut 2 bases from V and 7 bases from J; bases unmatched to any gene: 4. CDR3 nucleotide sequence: TGTGCCAGCAGTTTAAAGGGGGCTTTTGGCTACACCTTC. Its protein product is CASSLKGAFGYTF.

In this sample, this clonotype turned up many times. The CDR3: CASSPLRYNEQFF. The CDR3 region has the DNA TGTGCCAGCAGCCCCCTGAGGTACAATGAGCAGTTCTTC. The chain joins TRBV12-3 or TRBV12-4 to TRBJ2-1; no clear D gene. V lost 6 bases, J lost 4 bases, and 10 bases lay in between. The CDR3 extends over 13 amino acids.

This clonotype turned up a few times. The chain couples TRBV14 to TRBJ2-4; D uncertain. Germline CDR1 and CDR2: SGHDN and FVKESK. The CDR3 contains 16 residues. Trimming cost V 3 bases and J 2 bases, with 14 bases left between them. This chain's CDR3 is CASSHVNDLPKNIQYF. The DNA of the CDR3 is TGTGCCAGCAGCCACGTCAATGACCTCCCCAAAAACATTCAGTACTTC.

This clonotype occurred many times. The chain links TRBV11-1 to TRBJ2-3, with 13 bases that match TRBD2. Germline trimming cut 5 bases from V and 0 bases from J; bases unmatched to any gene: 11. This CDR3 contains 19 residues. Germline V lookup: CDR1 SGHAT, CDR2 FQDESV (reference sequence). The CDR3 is CASSTRPGLAGSSTDTQYF. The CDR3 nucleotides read TGTGCCAGCAGCACCCGACCGGGACTAGCGGGAAGTAGCACAGATACGCAGTATTTT. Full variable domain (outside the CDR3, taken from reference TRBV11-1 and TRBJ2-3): EAEVAQSPRYKITEKSQAVAFWCDPISGHATLYWYRQILGQGPELLVQFQDESVVDDSQLPKDRFSAERLKGVDSTLKIQPAELGDSAMYLCASSTRPGLAGSSTDTQYFGPGTRLTVL.

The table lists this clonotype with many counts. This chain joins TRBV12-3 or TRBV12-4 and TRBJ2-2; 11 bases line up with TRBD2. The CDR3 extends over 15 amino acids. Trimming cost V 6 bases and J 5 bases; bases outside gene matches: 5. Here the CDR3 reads CASRPGTSGTGELFF. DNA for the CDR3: TGTGCCAGCAGACCCGGGACTAGCGGAACCGGGGAGCTGTTTTTT.

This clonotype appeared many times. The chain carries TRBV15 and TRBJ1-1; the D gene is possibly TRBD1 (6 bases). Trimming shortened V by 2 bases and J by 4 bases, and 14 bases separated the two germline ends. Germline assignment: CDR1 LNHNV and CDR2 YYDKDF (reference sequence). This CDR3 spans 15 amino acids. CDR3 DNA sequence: TGTGCCACCAGCAGAACACAGGGAAGGACCACTGAAGCTTTCTTT. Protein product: CATSRTQGRTTEAFF.

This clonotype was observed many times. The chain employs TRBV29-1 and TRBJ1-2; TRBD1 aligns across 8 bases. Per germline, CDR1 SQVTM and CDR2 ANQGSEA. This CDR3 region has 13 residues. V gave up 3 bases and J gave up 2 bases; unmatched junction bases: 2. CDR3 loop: CSVDRQGNYGYTF. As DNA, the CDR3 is TGCAGCGTTGACCGACAGGGGAACTATGGCTACACCTTC.

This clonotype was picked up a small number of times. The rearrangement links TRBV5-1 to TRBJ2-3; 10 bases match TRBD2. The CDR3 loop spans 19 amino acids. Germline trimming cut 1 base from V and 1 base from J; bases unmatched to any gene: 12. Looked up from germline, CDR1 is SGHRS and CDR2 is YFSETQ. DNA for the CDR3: TGCGCCAGCAGCTTGCACGCAACCGGGACTAGCGACCGCACAGATACGCAGTATTTT. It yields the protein CASSLHATGTSDRTDTQYF.

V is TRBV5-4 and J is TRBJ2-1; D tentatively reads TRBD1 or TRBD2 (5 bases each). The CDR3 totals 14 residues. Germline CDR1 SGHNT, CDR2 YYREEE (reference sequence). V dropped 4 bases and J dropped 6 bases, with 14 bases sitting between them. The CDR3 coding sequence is TGTGCCAGCAGCCTTGGGGGTAGCGCCAATGAGCAGTTCTTC. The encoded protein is CASSLGGSANEQFF.

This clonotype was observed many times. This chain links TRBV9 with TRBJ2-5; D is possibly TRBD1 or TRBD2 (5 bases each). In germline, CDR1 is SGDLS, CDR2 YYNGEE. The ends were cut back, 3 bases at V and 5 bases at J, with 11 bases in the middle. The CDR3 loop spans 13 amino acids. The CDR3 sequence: CASSAEGLETQYF. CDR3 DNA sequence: TGTGCCAGCAGCGCCGAGGGGCTCGAGACCCAGTACTTC.

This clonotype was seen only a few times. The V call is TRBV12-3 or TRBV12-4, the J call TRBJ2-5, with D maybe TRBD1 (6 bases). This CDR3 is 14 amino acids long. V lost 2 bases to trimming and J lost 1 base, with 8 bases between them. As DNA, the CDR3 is TGTGCCAGCAGTTTATCAGGGGCCCAAGAGACCCAGTACTTC. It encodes CASSLSGAQETQYF.

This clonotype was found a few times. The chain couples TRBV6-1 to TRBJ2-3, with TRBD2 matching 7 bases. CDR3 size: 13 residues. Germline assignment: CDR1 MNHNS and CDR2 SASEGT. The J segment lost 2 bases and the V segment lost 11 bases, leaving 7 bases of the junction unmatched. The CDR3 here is CAARGSSTDTQYF. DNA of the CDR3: TGTGCCGCCCGCGGGAGCTCCACAGATACGCAGTATTTT.

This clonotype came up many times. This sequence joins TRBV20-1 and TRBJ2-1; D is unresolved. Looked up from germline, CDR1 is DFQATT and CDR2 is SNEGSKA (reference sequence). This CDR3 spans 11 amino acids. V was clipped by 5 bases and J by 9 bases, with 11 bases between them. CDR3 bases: TGCAGTGCTCCGCAGCTTAGTGAGCAGTTCTTC. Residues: CSAPQLSEQFF.

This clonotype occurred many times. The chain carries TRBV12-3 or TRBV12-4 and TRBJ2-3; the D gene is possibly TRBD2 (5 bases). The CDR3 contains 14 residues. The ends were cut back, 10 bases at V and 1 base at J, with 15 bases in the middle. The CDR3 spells CATFAAEGTDTQYF. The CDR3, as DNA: TGTGCCACCTTTGCTGCGGAGGGCACAGATACGCAGTATTTT.

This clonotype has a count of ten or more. CDR3 bases: TGCGCCAGCAGCCGAAAAGCGGGAGGGGCAAATGAGCAGTTCTTC. This gives the protein CASSRKAGGANEQFF. The V call is TRBV4-1, the J call TRBJ2-1; TRBD2 matches at 10 bases. This CDR3 spans 15 amino acids. CDR1 is MGHRA and CDR2 is YSYEKL in the germline V gene. Germline trimming cut 4 bases from V and 7 bases from J; bases unmatched to any gene: 7.

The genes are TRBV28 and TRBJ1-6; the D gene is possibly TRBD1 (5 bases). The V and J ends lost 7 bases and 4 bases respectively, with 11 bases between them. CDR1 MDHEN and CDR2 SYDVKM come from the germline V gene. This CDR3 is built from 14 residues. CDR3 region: CASTTQGYNSPLHF. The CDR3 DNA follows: TGTGCCAGCACGACTCAGGGTTATAATTCACCCCTCCACTTT.